Reported below is one T cell receptor beta chain. The antigen is not known. The entry originates in a study of CD8 T cells in Susac syndrome. General study findings and limits: TCR sequencing and HLA analysis covered a relatively small number of individuals.

Reverse transcription of roughly 0.45 to 1 ug RNA was carried out with random hexamers. Amplification of TCR beta CDR3 across 54 Vbeta and 13 Jbeta was performed with immunoSEQ multiplex PCR. One entry per CDR3 protein results from TCRdb running MiXCR on the immunoSEQ multiplex PCR reads. This sample has 130,000 to 150,000 distinct CDR3 sequences, with approximately 94% found just once. CDR3 size: 13 residues. The V segment lost 5 bases and the J segment 6 bases; nucleotides outside the gene matches: 6. Per germline, CDR1 LNHDA and CDR2 SQIVND (reference sequence). Negative isolation was used for CD8+ and CD4+ T cells, and FACS enrichment was applied to TEMRA cells.

The receptor was isolated from a human donor in good health. Sequencing used CD4+ T cells from PBMCs. The rearrangement uses TRBV19 and TRBJ2-7, with 8 positions matching TRBD1. DNA for the CDR3: TGTGCCAGTAGTCCGGACAGGGTATCCGAGCAGTACTTC. This sequence encodes CASSPDRVSEQYF. Together with reference TRBV19 and TRBJ2-7, the CDR3 gives the full variable domain: DGGITQSPKYLFRKEGQNVTLSCEQNLNHDAMYWYRQDPGQGLRLIYYSQIVNDFQKGDIAEGYSVSREKKESFPLTVTSAQKNPTAFYLCASSPDRVSEQYFGPGTRLTVT.